This T cell receptor (beta chain) appears in the sequencing data of a study of T cell clonotyping in hematopoietic cell transplantation. The germline gives CDR1 MNHNY, CDR2 SVGAGI (reference sequence). The CDR3 sequence is 14 residues long. Repertoires were generated with immunoSEQ multiplex PCR, while TCRdb's copy carries only in-frame clones and drops some. Found here are roughly 13,000 clones, over 70% of them singletons; the top ten hold 16%. Worth noting for this clone: The junction differs from germline at one of its ends, possibly a read error.

Described time point: recipient sample about 28 days before transplant, after cytoreduction. The sample consisted of peripheral blood mononuclear cells, taken before stem cell transplant. The rearrangement uses TRBV6-6 and TRBJ2-7; TRBD1 aligns across 7 bases. The clonotype originates from a man aged 60-69 years with acute myeloid leukemia. Some clones in this sample may be carry-over from other donors' samples. CDR3 sequence reads: CASSPSTGSYGQYF. The DNA of the CDR3 is TGTGCCAGCAGTCCTTCGACAGGGTCCTACGGGCAGTACTTC.